These T cell receptor beta chains were read from a single sample in a study of identifying expanded T cells in peripheral blood. Measured with immunoSEQ multiplex PCR; TCRdb has only the in-frame clones, and not every one. The table has roughly 82,000 clones, 84% seen once. Sequencing used blood. The receptors here all came from a person aged 18 to 70 in good health. CDR3s include the opening cysteine and the closing phenylalanine or tryptophan.

v_call: TRBV19; j_call: TRBJ2-1; cdr3_aa: CASMTGDPYNEQFF
v_call: TRBV19; j_call: TRBJ2-7; cdr3_aa: CASSTGHGARVRKYEQYF
v_call: TRBV5-4; j_call: TRBJ2-3; cdr3_aa: CASSLGLPTDTQYF
v_call: TRBV7-2; j_call: TRBJ2-2; cdr3_aa: CASSGTSGLTGELFF
v_call: TRBV7-2; j_call: TRBJ1-5; cdr3_aa: CASSSGQENQPQHF
v_call: TRBV5-6; j_call: TRBJ2-3; cdr3_aa: CASSYQGFTRGTDTQYF
v_call: TRBV28; j_call: TRBJ2-2; cdr3_aa: CASRSPGTGELFF
v_call: TRBV18; j_call: TRBJ1-4; cdr3_aa: CASSRLGTVGGEKLFF
v_call: TRBV7-6; j_call: TRBJ2-7; cdr3_aa: CASSSSVSYEQYF
v_call: TRBV5-1; j_call: TRBJ2-6; cdr3_aa: CASSPGQGGSGANVLTF
v_call: TRBV28; j_call: TRBJ1-1; cdr3_aa: CASSHSRVQNTEAFF
v_call: TRBV18; j_call: TRBJ1-1; cdr3_aa: CASSSQGAETEAFF
v_call: TRBV7-9; j_call: TRBJ1-5; cdr3_aa: CASSPADYGNQPQHF
v_call: TRBV7-2; j_call: TRBJ2-2; cdr3_aa: CASSLEVSGELFF
v_call: TRBV27; j_call: TRBJ2-7; cdr3_aa: CASSWGPGTGTYEQYF
v_call: TRBV27; j_call: TRBJ2-1; cdr3_aa: CASSFGLAGFNEQFF
v_call: TRBV7-6; j_call: TRBJ2-3; cdr3_aa: CASSPGLAGGFDTQYF
v_call: TRBV9; j_call: TRBJ2-7; cdr3_aa: CASSVAPTSGTSYEQYF
v_call: TRBV28; j_call: TRBJ2-3; cdr3_aa: CASSFLQGLSSTDTQYF
v_call: TRBV29-1; j_call: TRBJ2-7; cdr3_aa: CSVVRQGVSYEQYF
v_call: TRBV27; j_call: TRBJ2-3; cdr3_aa: CASSLSGLDTQYF
v_call: TRBV5-6; j_call: TRBJ1-4; cdr3_aa: CASSLPGQDTEKLFF
v_call: TRBV30; j_call: TRBJ1-1; cdr3_aa: CAWSYPGVGAFF
v_call: TRBV4-2; j_call: TRBJ2-5; cdr3_aa: CASSQGDGTRQETQYF
v_call: TRBV18; j_call: TRBJ1-1; cdr3_aa: CASSRRQGTNTEAFF
v_call: TRBV7-6; j_call: TRBJ2-5; cdr3_aa: CASSLAGRETQYF
v_call: TRBV6-5; j_call: TRBJ2-3; cdr3_aa: CASSYYNTDTQYF
v_call: TRBV29-1; j_call: TRBJ1-2; cdr3_aa: CSVSGGNYGYTF
v_call: TRBV2; j_call: TRBJ2-3; cdr3_aa: CASKPTVTTDTQYF
v_call: TRBV7-6; j_call: TRBJ2-4; cdr3_aa: CASSLEPGQKNIQYF
v_call: TRBV28; j_call: TRBJ2-3; cdr3_aa: CASSSRVRGTDTQYF
v_call: TRBV28; j_call: TRBJ1-3; cdr3_aa: CASLSGTFSGNTIYF
v_call: TRBV7-9; j_call: TRBJ1-3; cdr3_aa: CASSLLTLFSGNTIYF
v_call: TRBV5-1; j_call: TRBJ2-3; cdr3_aa: CASSLEGRGDTQYF
v_call: TRBV28; j_call: TRBJ2-1; cdr3_aa: CASSLTSGRGNEQFF
v_call: TRBV28; j_call: TRBJ1-2; cdr3_aa: CASLSPEGDYGYTF
v_call: TRBV7-3; j_call: TRBJ2-3; cdr3_aa: CASSPEHRVGTDTQYF
v_call: TRBV11-2; j_call: TRBJ2-1; cdr3_aa: CASSHRQGANEQFF
v_call: TRBV19; j_call: TRBJ2-1; cdr3_aa: CASSILAEVYNEQFF
v_call: TRBV2; j_call: TRBJ1-5; cdr3_aa: CASSEAGGLYQPQHF
v_call: TRBV28; j_call: TRBJ2-1; cdr3_aa: CASTLPQGSYNEQFF
v_call: TRBV7-2; j_call: TRBJ1-2; cdr3_aa: CASSLAPNYGYTF
v_call: TRBV2; j_call: TRBJ2-1; cdr3_aa: CASSERGGFYNEQFF
v_call: TRBV5-5; j_call: TRBJ1-4; cdr3_aa: CASSLVGEKLFF
v_call: TRBV6-5; j_call: TRBJ2-5; cdr3_aa: CASSYRSSPPETQYF
v_call: TRBV2; j_call: TRBJ2-1; cdr3_aa: CASSAGGRAQEQFF